The 17 T cell receptor beta chains given below trace back to one sample, sequenced in a study of T cell changes during pregnancy in multiple sclerosis. Only in-frame clones appear in the TCRdb table, and some are missing; sequencing was by immunoSEQ multiplex PCR. Of around 52,000 clones listed, about 92% are singletons. The starting material was CD4+ T cells from peripheral blood mononuclear cells, obtained after pregnancy. The receptors were gathered from a female donor in good health, enrolled as a control in a pregnancy study.

The sample holds one count of this clone. The V gene is TRBV5-1, the J gene TRBJ2-6, with 10 positions matching TRBD1. Germline V gene data show CDR1 as SGHRS and CDR2 as YFSETQ. CDR3 size: 17 residues. After removal of 4 bases from V and 2 bases from J, the junction contained 6 bases not matched to a gene. The CDR3 spells CASSPGQGSAGANVLTF. Here the CDR3 DNA reads TGCGCCAGCAGCCCGGGACAGGGGTCCGCTGGGGCCAACGTCCTGACTTTC.

The V call is TRBV15, the J call TRBJ2-7; TRBD1 might be the D (6 bases). The ends were cut back, 5 bases at V and 1 base at J, with 15 bases in the middle. CDR3 length: 15 amino acids. From germline, CDR1 is LNHNV and CDR2 YYDKDF (reference sequence). The CDR3 spells CATSSLDRSSYEQYF. In DNA form, the CDR3 reads TGTGCCACCAGCTCCCTCGACAGGTCGTCCTACGAGCAGTACTTC.

The rearrangement uses TRBV2 and TRBJ2-4, with TRBD1 identical over 7 bases. The CDR3 sequence is 16 residues long. Trimming removed 5 bases from V and 4 bases from J; junction bases left unmatched: 11. The germline V gene has CDR1 SNHLY and CDR2 FYNNEI. The CDR3 region is CASSFSYGTVKNIQYF. DNA of the CDR3: TGTGCCAGCAGTTTTTCGTATGGGACAGTGAAAAACATTCAGTACTTC. Using reference TRBV2 and TRBJ2-4 for the parts outside the CDR3, the full variable domain is EPEVTQTPSHQVTQMGQEVILRCVPISNHLYFYWYRQILGQKVEFLVSFYNNEISEKSEIFDDQFSVERPDGSNFTLKIRSTKLEDSAMYFCASSFSYGTVKNIQYFGAGTRLSVL.

The chain links TRBV5-1 to TRBJ1-3, with D hard to call. The germline gives CDR1 SGHRS, CDR2 YFSETQ. The V end was cut by 1 base, the J end by 0 bases, with 11 bases between. The CDR3 is made up of 16 amino acids. In DNA, the CDR3 is TGCGCCAGCAGCTTGCTCCCCATGAGCTCTGGAAACACCATATATTTT. The encoded protein is CASSLLPMSSGNTIYF.

The chain links TRBV27 to TRBJ2-7; the match to TRBD1 covers 9 bases. J lost 3 bases, V lost 0 bases, and 3 bases had no gene match. This CDR3 has 15 residues. The germline CDR1 and CDR2 sequences are MNHEY and SMNVEV (reference sequence). CDR3 sequence (DNA): TGTGCCAGCAGTTTATCGGGGACAGGGATCTACGAGCAGTACTTC. Its protein is CASSLSGTGIYEQYF.

The chain recombines TRBV7-2 with TRBJ1-2; D is unresolved. Germline assignment: CDR1 SGHTA and CDR2 FQGNSA. V lost 1 base to trimming and J lost 4 bases, with 7 bases between them. The CDR3 is made up of 13 amino acids. The CDR3 nucleotides read TGTGCCAGCAGCTTAGTCAAATTCTATGGCTACACCTTC. Translated: CASSLVKFYGYTF.

This clone was seen a few times. The chain links TRBV19 to TRBJ2-2, with TRBD2 matching 8 bases. The CDR3 runs to 16 residues. The germline gives CDR1 LNHDA, CDR2 SQIVND (reference sequence). Trimming removed 3 bases from V and 1 base from J; junction bases left unmatched: 4. CDR3 DNA: TGTGCCAGTAGTATTAGACTAGCGAGGAACACCGGGGAGCTGTTTTTT. Translating it yields CASSIRLARNTGELFF.

V is TRBV7-2 and J is TRBJ2-7; TRBD2 might be the D (6 bases). Between the trimmed V and J ends, which lost 3 bases and 1 base, there was a span of 25 bases. Germline CDR1 reads SGHTA; CDR2 reads FQGNSA. The length of the CDR3 is 19 residues. The CDR3 DNA sequence: TGTGCCAGCAGCTTTTACCCCTCGGTGGGTGCGGGGCCTTCCTACGAGCAGTACTTC. Protein sequence: CASSFYPSVGAGPSYEQYF.

The chain links TRBV9 to TRBJ1-3; 7 bases fit TRBD1. The CDR3 has 16 amino acids. Germline V gene sequence: CDR1 SGDLS, CDR2 YYNGEE. With V trimmed by 4 bases and J by 1 base, 8 bases remained unmatched. CDR3 sequence reads: CASSPQGRGSGNTIYF. The CDR3 bases are TGTGCCAGCAGCCCTCAGGGCAGGGGGTCTGGAAACACCATATATTTT.

This chain joins TRBV18 and TRBJ2-5; 7 bases fit TRBD1. There are 14 residues in the CDR3. The germline V gene encodes CDR1 KGHSH and CDR2 LQKENI. V lost 4 bases and J lost 5; bases outside the gene matches: 7. DNA of the CDR3: TGTGCCAGCTCACAGACAGGGACCGGCGAGACCCAGTACTTC. Its translation is CASSQTGTGETQYF.

In the case of this clone: Within the sample, other DNA sequences also encode this same CDR3. This chain links TRBV18 with TRBJ1-5; TRBD1 matches 7 bases. This CDR3 is 14 amino acids long. The V and J ends lost 6 bases and 3 bases, in that order; junction bases with no gene match: 5. Germline V gene data show CDR1 as KGHSH and CDR2 as LQKENI. CDR3 amino acids: CASSAGTDNQPQHF. CDR3 DNA: TGTGCCAGCTCGGCTGGGACAGACAATCAGCCCCAGCATTTT.

The chain employs TRBV6-1 and TRBJ2-2; 10 nucleotides agree with TRBD2. The germline gives CDR1 MNHNS, CDR2 SASEGT. This CDR3 region has 16 residues. J lost 7 bases, V lost 2 bases, and 7 bases had no gene match. The CDR3 DNA is TGTGCCAGCAGTGAACCGGGACTAGCGAGGGGCGGGGAGCTGTTTTTT. Amino acid sequence: CASSEPGLARGGELFF.

The rearrangement links TRBV7-9 to TRBJ1-1, with 7 bases matching TRBD1. The CDR3 runs to 12 residues. Germline V gene sequence: CDR1 SEHNR, CDR2 FQNEAQ (reference sequence). V was pared by 6 bases and J by 11 bases, with 9 bases of the junction left unmatched. The CDR3 DNA is TGTGCCAGCAGTCTCAGGGGGGATGAGGCTTTCTTT. Its protein is CASSLRGDEAFF.

The chain employs TRBV9 and TRBJ1-6; D gene uncertain. The CDR3 is 13 residues long. The V and J ends lost 0 bases and 8 bases respectively, with 6 bases between them. Germline CDR1 reads SGDLS; CDR2 reads YYNGEE. CDR3 in amino acids: CASSVDKYSPLHF. The CDR3 region has the DNA TGTGCCAGCAGCGTAGACAAGTATTCACCCCTCCACTTT.

The chain joins TRBV7-2 to TRBJ1-2; D is possibly TRBD1 (5 bases). This CDR3 comprises 13 residues. The germline V gene encodes CDR1 SGHTA and CDR2 FQGNSA. Trimming took off 6 bases at V and 5 bases at J, with 13 bases between the two ends. The CDR3 here is CASRPGREYGYTF. The CDR3 bases are TGTGCCAGCAGGCCGGGACGGGAGTATGGCTACACCTTC.

CDR3 nucleotides: TGTGCCAGCAGCTCCGGGGGGCGCACAGATACGCAGTATTTT. Translated, it gives CASSSGGRTDTQYF. The J gene is TRBJ2-3, the V gene TRBV7-3; the D gene is possibly TRBD2 (7 bases). Deletions cut 4 bases from V and 1 base from J, with 9 bases between. This CDR3 is built from 14 residues. Germline V gene lookup returns CDR1 SGHTA and CDR2 FQGTGA.

The chain uses TRBV6-8 and TRBJ2-7, with D perhaps matching TRBD2 (5 bases). Trimming stripped 8 bases from V and 6 bases from J, with 26 bases between. The CDR3 contains 16 residues. Germline V CDR1 and CDR2: MNHGY, SAAAGT. The CDR3 nucleotides read TGTGCCAGCGGACCAGCCGGACGGAGGAGAGCCCGCGAGCAGTACTTC. Amino acid sequence: CASGPAGRRRAREQYF.